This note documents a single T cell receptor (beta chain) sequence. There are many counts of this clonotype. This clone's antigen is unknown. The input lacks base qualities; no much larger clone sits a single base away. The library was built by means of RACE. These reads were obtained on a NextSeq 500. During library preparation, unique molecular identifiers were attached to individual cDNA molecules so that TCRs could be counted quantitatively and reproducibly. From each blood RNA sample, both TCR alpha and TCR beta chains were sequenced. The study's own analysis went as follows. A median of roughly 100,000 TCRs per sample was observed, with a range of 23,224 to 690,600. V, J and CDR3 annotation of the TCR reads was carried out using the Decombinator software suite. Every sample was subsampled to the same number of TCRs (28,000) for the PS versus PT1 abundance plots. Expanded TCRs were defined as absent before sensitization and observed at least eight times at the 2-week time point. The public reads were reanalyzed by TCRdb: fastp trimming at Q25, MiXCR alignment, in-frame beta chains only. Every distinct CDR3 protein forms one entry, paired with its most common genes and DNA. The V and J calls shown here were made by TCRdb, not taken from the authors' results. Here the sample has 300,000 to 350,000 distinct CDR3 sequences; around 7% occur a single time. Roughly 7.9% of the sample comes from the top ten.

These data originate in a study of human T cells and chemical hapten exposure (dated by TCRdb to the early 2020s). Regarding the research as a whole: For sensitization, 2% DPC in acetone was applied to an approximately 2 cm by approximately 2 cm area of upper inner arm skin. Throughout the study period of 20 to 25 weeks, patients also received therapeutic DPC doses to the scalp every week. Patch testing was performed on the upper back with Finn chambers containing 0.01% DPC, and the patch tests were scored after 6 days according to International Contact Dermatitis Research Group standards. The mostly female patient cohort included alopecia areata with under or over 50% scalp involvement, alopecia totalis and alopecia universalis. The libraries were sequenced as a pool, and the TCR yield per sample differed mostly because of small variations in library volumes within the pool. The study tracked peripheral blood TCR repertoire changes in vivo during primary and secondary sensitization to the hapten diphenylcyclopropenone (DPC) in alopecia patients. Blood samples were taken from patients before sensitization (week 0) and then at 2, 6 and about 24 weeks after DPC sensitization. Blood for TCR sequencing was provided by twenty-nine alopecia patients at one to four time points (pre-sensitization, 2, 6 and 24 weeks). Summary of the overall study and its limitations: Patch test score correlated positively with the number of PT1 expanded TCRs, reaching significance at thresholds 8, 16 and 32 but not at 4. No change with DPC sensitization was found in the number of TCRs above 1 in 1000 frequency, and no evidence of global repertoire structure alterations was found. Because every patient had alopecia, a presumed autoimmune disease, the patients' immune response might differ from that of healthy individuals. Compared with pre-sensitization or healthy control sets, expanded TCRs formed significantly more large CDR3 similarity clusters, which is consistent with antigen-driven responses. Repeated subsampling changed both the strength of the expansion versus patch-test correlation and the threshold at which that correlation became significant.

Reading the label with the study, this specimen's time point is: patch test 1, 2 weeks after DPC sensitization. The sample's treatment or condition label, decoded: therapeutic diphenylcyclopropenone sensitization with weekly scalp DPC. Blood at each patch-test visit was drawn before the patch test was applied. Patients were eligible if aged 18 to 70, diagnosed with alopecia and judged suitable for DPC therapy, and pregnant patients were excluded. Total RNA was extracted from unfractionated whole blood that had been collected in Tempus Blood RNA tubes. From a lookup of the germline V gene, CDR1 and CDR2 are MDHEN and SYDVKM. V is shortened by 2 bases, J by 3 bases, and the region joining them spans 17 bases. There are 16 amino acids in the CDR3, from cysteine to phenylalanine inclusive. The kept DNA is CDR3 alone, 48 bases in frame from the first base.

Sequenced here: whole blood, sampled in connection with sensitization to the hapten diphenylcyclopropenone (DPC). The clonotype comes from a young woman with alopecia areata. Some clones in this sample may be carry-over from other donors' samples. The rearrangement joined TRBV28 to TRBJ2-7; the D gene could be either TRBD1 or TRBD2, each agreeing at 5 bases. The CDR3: CASSLTHPGRSYEQYF. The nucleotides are TGTGCCAGCAGTTTAACACACCCGGGACGGAGCTACGAGCAGTACTTC.